This T cell receptor (beta chain) is drawn from a study of shared clonotypes between healthy human individuals. Study-level points and caveats: Sharing across several donors was seen in around 5.1% of naive CD4 clonotypes. The generation probabilities recorded for non-shared clonotypes fell below those of clonotypes shared by all four donors.

Only in-frame clones appear in the TCRdb table, and some are missing; sequencing was by immunoSEQ multiplex PCR. The sample holds approximately 2.1 million clones, 93% seen once. Trimming shortened V by 1 base and J by 0 bases, and 7 bases separated the two germline ends. CDR1 SGHTA and CDR2 FQGNSA come from the germline V gene. The CDR3 is 14 amino acids. Regarding this clone: No antigen is known for it. Other DNA sequences within the sample encode an identical CDR3.

The source material was naive CD4+ T cells from PBMCs. Subset noted: CD45RA+ positively selected. The chain carries TRBV7-2 and TRBJ2-7; D unresolved. The source of this sequence is a man aged 18 to 29 in good health. Some clones in this sample may be carry-over from other donors' samples. DNA of the CDR3: TGTGCCAGCAGCTTAGACCGATACTCCTACGAGCAGTACTTC. Protein sequence: CASSLDRYSYEQYF.